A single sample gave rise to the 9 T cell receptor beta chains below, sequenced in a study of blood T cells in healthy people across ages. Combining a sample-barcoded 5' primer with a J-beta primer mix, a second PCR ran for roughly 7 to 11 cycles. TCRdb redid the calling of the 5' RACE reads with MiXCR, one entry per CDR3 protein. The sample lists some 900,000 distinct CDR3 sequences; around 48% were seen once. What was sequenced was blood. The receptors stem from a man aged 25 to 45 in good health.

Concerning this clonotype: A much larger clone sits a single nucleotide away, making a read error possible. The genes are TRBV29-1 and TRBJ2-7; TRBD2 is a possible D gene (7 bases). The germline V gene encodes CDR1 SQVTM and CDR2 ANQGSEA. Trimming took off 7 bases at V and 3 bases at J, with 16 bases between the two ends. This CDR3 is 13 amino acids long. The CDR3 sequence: CSGGTIRGYEQYF. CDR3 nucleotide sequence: TGCAGCGGTGGGACTATCAGGGGCTACGAGCAGTACTTC.

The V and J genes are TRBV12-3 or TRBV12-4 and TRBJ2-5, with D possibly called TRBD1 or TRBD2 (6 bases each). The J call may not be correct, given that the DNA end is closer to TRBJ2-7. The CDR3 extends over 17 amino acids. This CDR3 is CASRGLGRGGWRYEQYF. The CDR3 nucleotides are TGTGCCAGCAGGGGACTGGGCAGGGGTGGGTGGCGATACGAGCAGTACTTC.

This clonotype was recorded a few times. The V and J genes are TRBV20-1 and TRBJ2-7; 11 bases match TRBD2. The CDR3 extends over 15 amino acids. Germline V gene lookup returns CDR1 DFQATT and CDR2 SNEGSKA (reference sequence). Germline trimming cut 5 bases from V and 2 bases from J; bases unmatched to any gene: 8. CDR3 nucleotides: TGCAGTGCTGGATCCCAGACTAGCGGGACCTACGAGCAGTACTTC. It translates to CSAGSQTSGTYEQYF.

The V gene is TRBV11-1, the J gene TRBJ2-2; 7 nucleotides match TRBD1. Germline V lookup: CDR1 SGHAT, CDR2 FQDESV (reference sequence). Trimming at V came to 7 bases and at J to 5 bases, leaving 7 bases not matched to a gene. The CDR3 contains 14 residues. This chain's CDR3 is CASNPRTGTGELFF. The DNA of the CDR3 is TGTGCCAGCAACCCCCGGACAGGAACCGGGGAGCTGTTTTTT.

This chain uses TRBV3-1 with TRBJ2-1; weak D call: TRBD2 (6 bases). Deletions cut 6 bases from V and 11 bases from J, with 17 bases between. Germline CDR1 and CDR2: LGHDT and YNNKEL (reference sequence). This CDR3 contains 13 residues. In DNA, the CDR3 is TGTGCCAGCAGTCGACGGACCAGCGGGCAGCAGTTCTTC. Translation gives CASSRRTSGQQFF.

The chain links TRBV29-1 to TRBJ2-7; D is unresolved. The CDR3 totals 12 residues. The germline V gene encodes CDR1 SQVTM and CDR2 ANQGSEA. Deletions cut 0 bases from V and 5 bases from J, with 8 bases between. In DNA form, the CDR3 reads TGCAGCGTTGAAGATACGAGCAACGAGCAGTACTTC. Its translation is CSVEDTSNEQYF.

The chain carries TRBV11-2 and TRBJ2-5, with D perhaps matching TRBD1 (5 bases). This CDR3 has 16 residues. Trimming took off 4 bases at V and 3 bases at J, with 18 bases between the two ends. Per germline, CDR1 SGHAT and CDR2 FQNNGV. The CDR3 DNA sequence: TGTGCCAGCAGCTCGCGTAGGGGCCCCCGGGAAGAGACCCAGTACTTC. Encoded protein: CASSSRRGPREETQYF.

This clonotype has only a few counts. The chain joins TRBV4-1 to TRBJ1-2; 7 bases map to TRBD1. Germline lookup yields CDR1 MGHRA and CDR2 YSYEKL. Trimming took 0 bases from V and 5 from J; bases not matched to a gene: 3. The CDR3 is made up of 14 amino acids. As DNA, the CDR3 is TGCGCCAGCAGCCAAGAGGGGACAGCTTATGGCTACACCTTC. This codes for CASSQEGTAYGYTF.

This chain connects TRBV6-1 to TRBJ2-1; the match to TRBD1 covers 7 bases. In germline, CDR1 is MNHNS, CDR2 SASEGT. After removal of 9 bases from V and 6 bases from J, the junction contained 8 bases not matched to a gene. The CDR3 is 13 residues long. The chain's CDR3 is CASMGQPTNEQFF. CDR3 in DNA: TGTGCCAGTATGGGACAGCCCACCAATGAGCAGTTCTTC.